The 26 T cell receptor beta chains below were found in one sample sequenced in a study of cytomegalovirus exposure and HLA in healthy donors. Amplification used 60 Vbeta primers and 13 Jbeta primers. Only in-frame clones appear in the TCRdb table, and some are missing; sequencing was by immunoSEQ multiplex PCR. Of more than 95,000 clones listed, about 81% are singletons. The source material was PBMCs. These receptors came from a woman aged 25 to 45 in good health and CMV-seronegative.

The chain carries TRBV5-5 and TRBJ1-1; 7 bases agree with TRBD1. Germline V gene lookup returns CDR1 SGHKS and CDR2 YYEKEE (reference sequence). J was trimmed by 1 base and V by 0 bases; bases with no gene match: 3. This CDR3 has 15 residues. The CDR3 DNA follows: TGTGCCAGCAGCTTGGCCGGGACAGCGAACACTGAAGCTTTCTTT. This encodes CASSLAGTANTEAFF. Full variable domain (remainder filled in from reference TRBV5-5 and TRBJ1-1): DAGVTQSPTHLIKTRGQQVTLRCSPISGHKSVSWYQQVLGQGPQFIFQYYEKEERGRGNFPDRFSARQFPNYSSELNVNALLLGDSALYLCASSLAGTANTEAFFGQGTRLTVV.

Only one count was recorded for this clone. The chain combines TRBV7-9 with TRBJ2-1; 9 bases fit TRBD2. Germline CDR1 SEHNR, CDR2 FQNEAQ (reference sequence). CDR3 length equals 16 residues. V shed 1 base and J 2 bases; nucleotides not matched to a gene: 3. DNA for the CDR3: TGTGCCAGCAGCTTAGGTCTAGCGGGAACCTACAATGAGCAGTTCTTC. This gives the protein CASSLGLAGTYNEQFF. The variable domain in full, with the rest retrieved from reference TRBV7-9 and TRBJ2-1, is DTGVSQNPRHKITKRGQNVTFRCDPISEHNRLYWYRQTLGQGPEFLTYFQNEAQLEKSRLLSDRFSAERPKGSFSTLEIQRTEQGDSAMYLCASSLGLAGTYNEQFFGPGTRLTVL.

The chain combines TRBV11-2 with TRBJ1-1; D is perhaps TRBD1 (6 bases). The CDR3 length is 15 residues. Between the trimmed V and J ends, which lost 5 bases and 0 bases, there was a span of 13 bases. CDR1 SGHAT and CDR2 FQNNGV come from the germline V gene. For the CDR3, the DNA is TGTGCCAGCAGCACAGGTACAGGGTTGAACACTGAAGCTTTCTTT. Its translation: CASSTGTGLNTEAFF.

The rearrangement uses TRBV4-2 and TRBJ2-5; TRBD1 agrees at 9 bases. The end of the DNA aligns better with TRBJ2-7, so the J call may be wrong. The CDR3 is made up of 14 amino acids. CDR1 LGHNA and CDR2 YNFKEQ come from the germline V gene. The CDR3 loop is CASRGQGISGEQYF. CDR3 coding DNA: TGTGCCAGCAGAGGACAGGGGATTTCGGGCGAGCAGTACTTC.

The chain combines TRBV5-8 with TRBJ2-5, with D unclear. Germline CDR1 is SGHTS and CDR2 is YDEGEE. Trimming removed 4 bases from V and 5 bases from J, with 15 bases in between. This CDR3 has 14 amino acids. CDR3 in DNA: TGTGCCAGCAGCAAGACGGAGATCTCGGAGACCCAGTACTTC. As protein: CASSKTEISETQYF.

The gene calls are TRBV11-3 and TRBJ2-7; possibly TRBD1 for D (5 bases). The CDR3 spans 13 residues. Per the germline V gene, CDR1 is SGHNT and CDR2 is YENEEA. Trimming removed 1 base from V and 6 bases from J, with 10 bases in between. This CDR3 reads CASSLGAGSEQYF. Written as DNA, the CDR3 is TGTGCCAGCAGCTTAGGAGCAGGGTCCGAGCAGTACTTC.

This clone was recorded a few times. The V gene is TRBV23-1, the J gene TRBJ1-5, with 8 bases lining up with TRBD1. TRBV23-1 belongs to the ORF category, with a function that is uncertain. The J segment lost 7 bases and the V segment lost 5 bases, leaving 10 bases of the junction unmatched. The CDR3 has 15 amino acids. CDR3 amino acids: CASSSLGQVFQPQHF. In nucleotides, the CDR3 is TGCGCCAGCAGTTCCCTGGGACAGGTTTTCCAGCCCCAGCATTTT.

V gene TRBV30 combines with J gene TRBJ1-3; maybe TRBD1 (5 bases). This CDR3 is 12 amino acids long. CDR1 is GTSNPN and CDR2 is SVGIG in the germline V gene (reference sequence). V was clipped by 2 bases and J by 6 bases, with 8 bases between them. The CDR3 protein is CAWSLTANTIYF. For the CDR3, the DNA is TGTGCCTGGAGTTTGACAGCAAACACCATATATTTT.

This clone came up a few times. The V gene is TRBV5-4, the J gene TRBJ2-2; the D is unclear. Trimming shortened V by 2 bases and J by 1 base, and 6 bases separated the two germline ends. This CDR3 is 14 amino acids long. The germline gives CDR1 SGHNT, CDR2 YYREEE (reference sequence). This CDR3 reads CASSFQENTGELFF. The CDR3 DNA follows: TGTGCCAGCAGCTTCCAGGAGAACACCGGGGAGCTGTTTTTT.

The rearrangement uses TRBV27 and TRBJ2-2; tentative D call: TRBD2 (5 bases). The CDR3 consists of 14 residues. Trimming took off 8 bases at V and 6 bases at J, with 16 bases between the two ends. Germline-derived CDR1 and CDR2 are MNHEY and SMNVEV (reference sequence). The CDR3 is CASSQADSAGELFF. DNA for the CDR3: TGTGCCAGCTCGCAGGCGGACTCCGCCGGGGAGCTGTTTTTT.

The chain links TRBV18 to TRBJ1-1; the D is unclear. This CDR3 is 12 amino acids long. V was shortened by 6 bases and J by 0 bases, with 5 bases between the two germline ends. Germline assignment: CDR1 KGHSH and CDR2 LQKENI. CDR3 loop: CASSPMNTEAFF. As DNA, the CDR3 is TGTGCCAGCTCCCCCATGAACACTGAAGCTTTCTTT.

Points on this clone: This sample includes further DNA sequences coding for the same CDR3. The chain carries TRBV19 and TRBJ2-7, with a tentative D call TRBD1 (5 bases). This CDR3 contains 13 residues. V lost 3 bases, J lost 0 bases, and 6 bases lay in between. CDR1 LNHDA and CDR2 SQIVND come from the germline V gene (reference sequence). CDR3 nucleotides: TGTGCCAGTAGTATTGACAGCTCCTACGAGCAGTACTTC. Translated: CASSIDSSYEQYF. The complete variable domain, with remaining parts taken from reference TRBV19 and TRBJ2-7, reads DGGITQSPKYLFRKEGQNVTLSCEQNLNHDAMYWYRQDPGQGLRLIYYSQIVNDFQKGDIAEGYSVSREKKESFPLTVTSAQKNPTAFYLCASSIDSSYEQYFGPGTRLTVT.

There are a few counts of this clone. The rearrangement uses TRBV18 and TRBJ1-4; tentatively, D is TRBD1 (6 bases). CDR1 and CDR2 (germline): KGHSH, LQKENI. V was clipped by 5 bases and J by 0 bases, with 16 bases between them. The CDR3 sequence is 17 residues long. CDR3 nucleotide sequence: TGTGCCAGCTCAGCCGACAGGAGCCTTGCAACTAATGAAAAACTGTTTTTT. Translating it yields CASSADRSLATNEKLFF. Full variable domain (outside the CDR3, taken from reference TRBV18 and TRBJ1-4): NAGVMQNPRHLVRRRGQEARLRCSPMKGHSHVYWYRQLPEEGLKFMVYLQKENIIDESGMPKERFSAEFPKEGPSILRIQQVVRGDSAAYFCASSADRSLATNEKLFFGSGTQLSVL.

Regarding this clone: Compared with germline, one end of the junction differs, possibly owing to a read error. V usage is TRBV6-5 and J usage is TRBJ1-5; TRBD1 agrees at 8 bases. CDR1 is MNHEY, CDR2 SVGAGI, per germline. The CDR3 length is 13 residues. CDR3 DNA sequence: TGTGCCATCAGTGACAGGGGCGAACAGCCCCAGCATTTT. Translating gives CAISDRGEQPQHF.

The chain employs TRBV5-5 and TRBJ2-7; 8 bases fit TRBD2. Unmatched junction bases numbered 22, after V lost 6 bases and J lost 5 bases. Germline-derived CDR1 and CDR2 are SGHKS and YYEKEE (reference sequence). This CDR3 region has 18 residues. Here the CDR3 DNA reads TGTGCCAGCATCCTAACCGGGGGAGTCCGGGGGGGCAGGCACGAGCAGTACTTC. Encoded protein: CASILTGGVRGGRHEQYF.

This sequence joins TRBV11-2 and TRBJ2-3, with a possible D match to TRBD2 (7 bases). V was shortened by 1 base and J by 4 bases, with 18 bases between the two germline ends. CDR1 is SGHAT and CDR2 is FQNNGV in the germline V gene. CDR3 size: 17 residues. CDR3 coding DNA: TGTGCCAGCAGCTTAGTCCTGGGGGGCGCGGGAGCAGATACGCAGTATTTT. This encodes CASSLVLGGAGADTQYF.

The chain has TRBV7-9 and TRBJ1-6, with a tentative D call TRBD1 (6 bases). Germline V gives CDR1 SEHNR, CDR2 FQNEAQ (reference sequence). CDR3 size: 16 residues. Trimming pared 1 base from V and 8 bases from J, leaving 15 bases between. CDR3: CASSLVGRTVHSPLHF. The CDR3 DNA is TGTGCCAGCAGCTTAGTAGGCCGGACAGTTCATTCACCCCTCCACTTT.

The CDR3, as DNA: TGTGCCAGCAGCCCCTCTACGGAGACCCAGTACTTC. Translating gives CASSPSTETQYF. The chain carries TRBV7-2 and TRBJ2-5; D is unclear. Per germline, CDR1 SGHTA and CDR2 FQGNSA. The V and J ends lost 5 bases and 5 bases respectively, with 9 bases between them. The CDR3 is made up of 12 amino acids.

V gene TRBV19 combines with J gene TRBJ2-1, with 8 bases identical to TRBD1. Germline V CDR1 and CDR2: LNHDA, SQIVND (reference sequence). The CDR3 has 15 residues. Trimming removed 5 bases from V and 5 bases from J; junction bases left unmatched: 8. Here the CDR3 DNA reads TGTGCCAGTAGTTCCCCAGGGGGCGTCAACAATGAGCAGTTCTTC. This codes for CASSSPGGVNNEQFF.

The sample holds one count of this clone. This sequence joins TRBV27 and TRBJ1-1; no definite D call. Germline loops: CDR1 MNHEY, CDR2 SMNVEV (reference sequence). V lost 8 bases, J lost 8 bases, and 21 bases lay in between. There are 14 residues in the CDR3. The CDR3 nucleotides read TGTGCCAGCGTAGGATGGTGGAGTTCTTCCGAAGCTTTCTTT. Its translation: CASVGWWSSSEAFF.

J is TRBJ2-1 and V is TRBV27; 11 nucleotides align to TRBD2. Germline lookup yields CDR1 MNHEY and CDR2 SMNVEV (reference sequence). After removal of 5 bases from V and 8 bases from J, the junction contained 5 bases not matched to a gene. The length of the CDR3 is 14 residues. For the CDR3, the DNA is TGTGCCAGCAGTCGACTAGCGGGAAGGGATGAGCAGTTCTTC. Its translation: CASSRLAGRDEQFF.

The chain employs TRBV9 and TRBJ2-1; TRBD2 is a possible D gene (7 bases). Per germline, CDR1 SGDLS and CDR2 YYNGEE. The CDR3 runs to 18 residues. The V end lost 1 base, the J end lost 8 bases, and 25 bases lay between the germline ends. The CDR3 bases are TGTGCCAGCAGCGTACCCGCGAGGGGGGGGGCTAGGGTCCATGAGCAGTTCTTC. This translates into CASSVPARGGARVHEQFF.

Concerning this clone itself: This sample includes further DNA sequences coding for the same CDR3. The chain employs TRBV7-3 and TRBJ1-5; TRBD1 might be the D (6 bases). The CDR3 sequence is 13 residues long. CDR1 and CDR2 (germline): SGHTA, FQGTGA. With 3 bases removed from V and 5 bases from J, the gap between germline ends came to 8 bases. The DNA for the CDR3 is TGTGCCAGCAGCTTGGGGGCGGATCAGCCCCAGCATTTT. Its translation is CASSLGADQPQHF.

DNA for the CDR3: TGTGCCAGCACCCTAGGAGGCCTCAACACTGAAGCTTTCTTT. This codes for CASTLGGLNTEAFF. The V call is TRBV7-8, the J call TRBJ1-1, with D unresolved. This CDR3 has 14 amino acids. Germline CDR1 is SGHVS and CDR2 is FQNEAQ. V shed 7 bases and J shed 2 bases, with 14 bases lying between them.

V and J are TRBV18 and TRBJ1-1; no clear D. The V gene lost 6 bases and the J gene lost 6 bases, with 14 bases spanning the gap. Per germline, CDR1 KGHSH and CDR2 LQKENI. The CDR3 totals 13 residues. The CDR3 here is CASSPGRSAEAFF. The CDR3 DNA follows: TGTGCCAGCTCTCCTGGGAGGAGTGCTGAAGCTTTCTTT.

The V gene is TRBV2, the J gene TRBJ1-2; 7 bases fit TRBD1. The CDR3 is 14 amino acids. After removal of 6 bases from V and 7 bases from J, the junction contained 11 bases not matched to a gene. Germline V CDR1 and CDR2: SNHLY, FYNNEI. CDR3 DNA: TGTGCCAGCAGAGTTCCTACAGGGGTAGGTGGCTACACCTTC. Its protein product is CASRVPTGVGGYTF.